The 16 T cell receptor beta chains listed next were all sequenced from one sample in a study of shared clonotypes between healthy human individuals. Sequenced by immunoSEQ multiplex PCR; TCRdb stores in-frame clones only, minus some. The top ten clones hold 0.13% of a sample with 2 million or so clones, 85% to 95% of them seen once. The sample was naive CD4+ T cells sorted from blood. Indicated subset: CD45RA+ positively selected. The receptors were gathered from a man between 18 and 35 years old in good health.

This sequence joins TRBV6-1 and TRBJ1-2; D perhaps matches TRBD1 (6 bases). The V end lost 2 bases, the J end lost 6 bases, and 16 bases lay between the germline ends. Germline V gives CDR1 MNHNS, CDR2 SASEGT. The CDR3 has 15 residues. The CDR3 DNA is TGTGCCAGCAGTGAAAGGGCAGGGGTTTGGGATGGCTACACCTTC. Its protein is CASSERAGVWDGYTF.

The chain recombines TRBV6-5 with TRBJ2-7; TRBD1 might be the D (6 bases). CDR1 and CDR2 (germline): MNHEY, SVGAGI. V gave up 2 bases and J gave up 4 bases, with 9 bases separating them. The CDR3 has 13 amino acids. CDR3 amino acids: CASSYLDRYEQYF. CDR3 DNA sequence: TGTGCCAGCAGTTACCTCGACAGGTACGAGCAGTACTTC.

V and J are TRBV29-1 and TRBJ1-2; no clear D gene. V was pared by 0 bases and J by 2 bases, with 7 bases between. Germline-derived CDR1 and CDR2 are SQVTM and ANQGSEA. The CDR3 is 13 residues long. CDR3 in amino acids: CSVEDYPNYGYTF. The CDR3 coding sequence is TGCAGCGTTGAAGACTATCCCAACTATGGCTACACCTTC.

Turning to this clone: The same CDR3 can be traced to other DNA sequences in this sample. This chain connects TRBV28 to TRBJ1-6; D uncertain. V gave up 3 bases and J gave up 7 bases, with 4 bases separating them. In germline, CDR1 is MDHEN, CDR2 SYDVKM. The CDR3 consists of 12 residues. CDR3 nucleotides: TGTGCCAGCAGTTTGGCGAATTCACCCCTCCACTTT. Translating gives CASSLANSPLHF. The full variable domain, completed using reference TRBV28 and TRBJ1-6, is DVKVTQSSRYLVKRTGEKVFLECVQDMDHENMFWYRQDPGLGLRLIYFSYDVKMKEKGDIPEGYSVSREKKERFSLILESASTNQTSMYLCASSLANSPLHFGNGTRLTVT.

The CDR3 is CASSDTAREGNEQFF. In DNA form, the CDR3 reads TGTGCCAGCAGTGACACCGCCAGGGAGGGAAATGAGCAGTTCTTC. The V call is TRBV6-4, the J call TRBJ2-1, with TRBD2 matching over 7 bases. This CDR3 contains 15 residues. Germline-derived CDR1 and CDR2 are MRHNA and SNTAGT. The V segment lost 2 bases and the J segment 7 bases; nucleotides outside the gene matches: 8.

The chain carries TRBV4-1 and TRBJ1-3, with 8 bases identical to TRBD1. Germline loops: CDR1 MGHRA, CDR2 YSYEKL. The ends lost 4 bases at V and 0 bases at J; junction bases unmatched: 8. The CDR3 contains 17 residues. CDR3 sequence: CASSRSTTGGSGNTIYF. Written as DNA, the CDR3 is TGCGCCAGCAGCCGGTCCACAACAGGGGGCTCTGGAAACACCATATATTTT.

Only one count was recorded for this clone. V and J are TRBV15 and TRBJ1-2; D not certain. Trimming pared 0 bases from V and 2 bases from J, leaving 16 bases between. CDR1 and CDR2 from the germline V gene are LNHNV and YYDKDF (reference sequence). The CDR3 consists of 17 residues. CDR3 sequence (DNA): TGTGCCACCAGCAGAGAACGGGTGGTAGACATAAACTATGGCTACACCTTC. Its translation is CATSRERVVDINYGYTF.

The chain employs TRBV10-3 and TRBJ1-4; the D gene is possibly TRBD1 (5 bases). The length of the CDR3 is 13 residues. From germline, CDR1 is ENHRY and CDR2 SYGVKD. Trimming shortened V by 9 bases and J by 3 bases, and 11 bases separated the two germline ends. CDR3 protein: CAMSRVSNEKLFF. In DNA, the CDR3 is TGTGCCATGAGCAGGGTCTCTAATGAAAAACTGTTTTTT.

CDR3 sequence: CASSEQPGGPLHF. In DNA form, the CDR3 reads TGTGCCAGCAGCGAGCAACCCGGCGGACCCCTCCACTTT. The chain combines TRBV7-2 with TRBJ1-6; D remains unclear. Trimming removed 5 bases from V and 12 bases from J, with 14 bases in between. CDR1 is SGHTA and CDR2 is FQGNSA in the germline V gene. The CDR3 spans 13 residues.

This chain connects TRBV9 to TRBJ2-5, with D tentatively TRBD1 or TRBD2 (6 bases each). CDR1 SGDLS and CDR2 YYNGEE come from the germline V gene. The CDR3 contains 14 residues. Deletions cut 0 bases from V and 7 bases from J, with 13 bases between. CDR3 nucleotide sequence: TGTGCCAGCAGCGTAGAAGGGGGGACTGCGACCCAGTACTTC. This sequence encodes CASSVEGGTATQYF.

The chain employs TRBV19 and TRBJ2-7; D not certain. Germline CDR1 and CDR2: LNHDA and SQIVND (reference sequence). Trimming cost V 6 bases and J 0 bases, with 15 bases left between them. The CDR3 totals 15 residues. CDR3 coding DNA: TGTGCCAGTAGAGTCTTGGGGTCTCTCTCCTACGAGCAGTACTTC. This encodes CASRVLGSLSYEQYF.

The CDR3 DNA is TGTGCCATCCCGTGCCAGAAAACTCACAATGAGCAGTTCTTC. Amino acid sequence: CAIPCQKTHNEQFF. J is TRBJ2-1 and V is TRBV6-5; no firm D call. Germline assignment: CDR1 MNHEY and CDR2 SVGAGI. Trimming cost V 10 bases and J 5 bases, with 18 bases left between them. The CDR3 consists of 14 residues.

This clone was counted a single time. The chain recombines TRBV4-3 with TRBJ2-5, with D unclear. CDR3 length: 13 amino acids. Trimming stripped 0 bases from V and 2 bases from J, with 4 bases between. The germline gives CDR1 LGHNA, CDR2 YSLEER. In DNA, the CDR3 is TGCGCCAGCAGCCAAGAGCAGCAAGAGACCCAGTACTTC. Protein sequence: CASSQEQQETQYF.

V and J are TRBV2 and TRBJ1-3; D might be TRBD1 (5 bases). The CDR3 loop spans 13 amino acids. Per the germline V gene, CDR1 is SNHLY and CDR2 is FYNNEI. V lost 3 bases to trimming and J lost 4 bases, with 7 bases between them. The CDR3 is CASSEGPGNTIYF. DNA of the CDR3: TGTGCCAGCAGTGAGGGGCCAGGAAACACCATATATTTT.

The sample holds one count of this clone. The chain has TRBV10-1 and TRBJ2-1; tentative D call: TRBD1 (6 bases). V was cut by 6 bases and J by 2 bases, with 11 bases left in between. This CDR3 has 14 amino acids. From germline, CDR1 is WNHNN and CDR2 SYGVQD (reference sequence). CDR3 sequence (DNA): TGCGCCAGCAGCTCCGGGACACCCTACAATGAGCAGTTCTTC. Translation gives CASSSGTPYNEQFF.

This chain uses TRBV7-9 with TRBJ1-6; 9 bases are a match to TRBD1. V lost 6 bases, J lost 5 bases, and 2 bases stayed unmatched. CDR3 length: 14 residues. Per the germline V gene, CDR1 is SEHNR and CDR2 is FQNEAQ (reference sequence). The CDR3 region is CASSRQGDNSPLHF. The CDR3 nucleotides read TGTGCCAGCAGTCGACAGGGGGATAATTCACCCCTCCACTTT.